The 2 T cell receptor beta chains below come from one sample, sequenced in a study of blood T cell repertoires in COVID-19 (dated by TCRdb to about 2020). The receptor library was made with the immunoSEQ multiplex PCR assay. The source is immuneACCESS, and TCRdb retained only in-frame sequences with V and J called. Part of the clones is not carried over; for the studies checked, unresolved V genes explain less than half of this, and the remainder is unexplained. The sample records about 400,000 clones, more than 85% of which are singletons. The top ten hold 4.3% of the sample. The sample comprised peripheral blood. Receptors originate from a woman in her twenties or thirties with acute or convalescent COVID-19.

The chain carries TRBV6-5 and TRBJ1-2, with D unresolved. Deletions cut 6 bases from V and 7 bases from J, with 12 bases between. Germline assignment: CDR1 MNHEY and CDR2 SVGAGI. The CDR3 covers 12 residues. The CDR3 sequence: CASRADGGGYTF. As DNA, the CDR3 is TGTGCCAGCAGAGCGGACGGAGGTGGCTACACCTTC.

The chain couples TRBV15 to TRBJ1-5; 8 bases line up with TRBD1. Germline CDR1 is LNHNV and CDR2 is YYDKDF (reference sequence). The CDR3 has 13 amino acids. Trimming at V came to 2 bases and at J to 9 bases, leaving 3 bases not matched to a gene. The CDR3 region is CATSRQQGGPQHF. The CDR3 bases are TGTGCCACCAGCAGACAACAGGGGGGGCCCCAGCATTTT.